The TCR beta chain described here comes from a study of control samples from healthy donors and cancer patients. Per germline, CDR1 WSHSY and CDR2 SAAADI. This CDR3 comprises 16 residues. Trimming shortened V by 5 bases and J by 1 base, and 15 bases separated the two germline ends. TCRdb's copy holds only in-frame clones and misses some; the assay was immunoSEQ multiplex PCR. This table has about 130,000 clones, around nine tenths appearing once. The material sequenced was blood. This sequence originates from a man aged 50 to 60 in good health. V and J are TRBV10-2 and TRBJ1-3; D call uncertain. CDR3 in DNA: TGCGCCAGCAGTCTCATTTTCGGTAAATCTGGAAACACCATATATTTT. Encoded protein: CASSLIFGKSGNTIYF.